The 16 T cell receptor beta chains given below trace back to one sample, sequenced in a study of cytomegalovirus exposure and HLA in healthy donors. Data came from immunoSEQ multiplex PCR; TCRdb stores just in-frame clones and leaves some out. The table has about 180,000 clones, roughly 86% seen once. What was sequenced was PBMCs. The source of these receptors is a man aged 18 to 30 in good health and CMV-seropositive.

The rearrangement links TRBV6-5 to TRBJ1-3, with 9 bases fitting TRBD1. The length of the CDR3 is 15 residues. Per germline, CDR1 MNHEY and CDR2 SVGAGI. V dropped 6 bases and J dropped 4; count of bases not matched to a gene: 7. CDR3 loop: CASSLDRGRGNTIYF. Here the CDR3 DNA reads TGTGCCAGCAGCCTTGACAGGGGGAGAGGAAACACCATATATTTT.

The chain combines TRBV6-1 with TRBJ2-3; 10 bases are a match to TRBD1. The CDR3 is 15 amino acids. Germline CDR1 reads MNHNS; CDR2 reads SASEGT. With 6 bases clipped from V and 5 bases from J, the junction kept 8 bases outside the gene matches. CDR3 loop: CASRGTGASEDTQYF. For the CDR3, the DNA is TGTGCCAGCAGAGGGACAGGGGCGTCGGAAGATACGCAGTATTTT.

V gene TRBV6-6 combines with J gene TRBJ2-7; TRBD1 might be the D (5 bases). This CDR3 has 15 amino acids. Deletions cut 0 bases from V and 2 bases from J, with 11 bases between. Germline CDR1 is MNHNY and CDR2 is SVGAGI (reference sequence). CDR3 residues: CASSYSETEPYEQYF. The CDR3 DNA reads TGTGCCAGCAGTTACTCGGAGACAGAGCCCTACGAGCAGTACTTC.

The J gene is TRBJ2-7, the V gene TRBV30; no clear D. Trimming shortened V by 0 bases and J by 3 bases, and 6 bases separated the two germline ends. This CDR3 has 12 residues. Looked up from germline, CDR1 is GTSNPN and CDR2 is SVGIG (reference sequence). CDR3 sequence reads: CAWSVVGYEQYF. The CDR3, as DNA: TGTGCCTGGAGTGTAGTCGGCTACGAGCAGTACTTC.

The chain links TRBV6-4 to TRBJ2-2; tentatively, D is TRBD1 (5 bases). The germline V gene has CDR1 MRHNA and CDR2 SNTAGT. V lost 2 bases and J lost 2, with 12 bases in between. This CDR3 spans 16 amino acids. CDR3 bases: TGTGCCAGCAGTGACGCAGTCGACAGCAACACCGGGGAGCTGTTTTTT. This gives the protein CASSDAVDSNTGELFF.

This chain joins TRBV5-1 and TRBJ1-1; D is uncertain. In germline, CDR1 is SGHRS, CDR2 YFSETQ. The CDR3 is 14 amino acids. V dropped 3 bases and J dropped 4 bases, with 13 bases sitting between them. The CDR3, as DNA: TGCGCCAGCAGCTCAGACCGGGGAGGCACTGAAGCTTTCTTT. This encodes CASSSDRGGTEAFF.

This rearrangement joins TRBV7-2 to TRBJ2-7, with D perhaps TRBD2 (5 bases). The CDR3 has 12 residues. V dropped 5 bases and J dropped 4 bases, with 9 bases sitting between them. The V gene's germline CDR1 is SGHTA and CDR2 FQGNSA. The CDR3 coding sequence is TGTGCCAGCAGCCTTACTAGATACGAGCAGTACTTC. Protein: CASSLTRYEQYF.

This clone was detected a few times. V gene TRBV18 combines with J gene TRBJ2-1; D ambiguous. Germline V gene lookup returns CDR1 KGHSH and CDR2 LQKENI. V lost 4 bases to trimming and J lost 7 bases, with 5 bases between them. The CDR3 runs to 11 residues. This CDR3 reads CASSRANEQFF. CDR3 nucleotide sequence: TGTGCCAGCTCACGCGCAAATGAGCAGTTCTTC.

This clone was detected only once. The CDR3 coding sequence is TGCAGCGTCGGACAGGGGGCTGGCGGGGAGCTGTTTTTT. The encoded protein is CSVGQGAGGELFF. This chain joins TRBV29-1 and TRBJ2-2; 11 bases align to TRBD1. With 6 bases clipped from V and 7 bases from J, the junction kept 4 bases outside the gene matches. CDR1 is SQVTM, CDR2 ANQGSEA, per germline. The length of the CDR3 is 13 residues.

This clone appeared a few times. The V and J genes are TRBV7-9 and TRBJ1-1; a possible D gene is TRBD1 (5 bases). Between the trimmed V and J ends, which lost 5 bases and 1 base, there was a span of 11 bases. Germline assignment: CDR1 SEHNR and CDR2 FQNEAQ (reference sequence). This CDR3 is 14 amino acids long. Here the CDR3 reads CASSPHDRNTEAFF. In DNA, the CDR3 is TGTGCCAGCAGCCCTCACGACAGGAACACTGAAGCTTTCTTT.

The chain carries TRBV5-4 and TRBJ2-3, with D perhaps matching TRBD1 (5 bases). This CDR3 comprises 17 residues. The ends were cut back, 3 bases at V and 0 bases at J, with 17 bases in the middle. CDR1 is SGHNT and CDR2 is YYREEE in the germline V gene (reference sequence). The CDR3 spells CASSSQDTAPSTDTQYF. CDR3 bases: TGTGCCAGCAGCTCCCAGGACACAGCCCCTAGCACAGATACGCAGTATTTT.

The chain is built from TRBV2 and TRBJ2-1; 10 bases fit TRBD2. CDR3 length equals 14 residues. The germline gives CDR1 SNHLY, CDR2 FYNNEI. V lost 7 bases and J lost 5; bases outside the gene matches: 5. CDR3 DNA sequence: TGTGCCAGCAAGAGGACTAGCGGAGACAATGAGCAGTTCTTC. This encodes CASKRTSGDNEQFF.

J is TRBJ2-7 and V is TRBV7-8, with 7 bases fitting TRBD2. The CDR3 runs to 18 residues. Germline V CDR1 and CDR2: SGHVS, FQNEAQ. The junction had 17 bases not matched to a gene; V was cut back by 3 bases and J by 3 bases. CDR3 in amino acids: CASSFFPGRPAGDYEQYF. The CDR3 DNA follows: TGTGCCAGCAGCTTTTTTCCCGGCAGGCCCGCGGGGGACTACGAGCAGTACTTC.

The rearrangement links TRBV28 to TRBJ1-2; 10 positions agree with TRBD1. In germline, CDR1 is MDHEN, CDR2 SYDVKM. J gave up 8 bases and V 4 bases, and 4 bases lay outside the gene matches. This CDR3 region has 13 residues. The CDR3 sequence is CASSSGQGDGYTF. The CDR3 bases are TGTGCCAGCAGTTCCGGACAGGGGGACGGCTACACCTTC.

This clone was recorded at least ten times. The chain is built from TRBV5-4 and TRBJ1-3; the D gene is possibly TRBD1 (6 bases). From germline, CDR1 is SGHNT and CDR2 YYREEE (reference sequence). Trimming removed 1 base at V and 0 bases at J, with 11 bases between. The CDR3 loop spans 16 amino acids. In nucleotides, the CDR3 is TGTGCCAGCAGCTTGACAGGGTCGCTCTCTGGAAACACCATATATTTT. Amino acid sequence: CASSLTGSLSGNTIYF.

CDR3 nucleotides: TGTGCCAGCAGCCACGAAAGGCCGGGGGCTGGGGCCAACGTCCTGACTTTC. It codes for CASSHERPGAGANVLTF. The V and J genes are TRBV4-2 and TRBJ2-6, with a possible D match to TRBD2 (6 bases). The CDR3 loop spans 17 amino acids. The V and J ends lost 3 bases and 2 bases respectively, with 14 bases between them. Germline V gives CDR1 LGHNA, CDR2 YNFKEQ.